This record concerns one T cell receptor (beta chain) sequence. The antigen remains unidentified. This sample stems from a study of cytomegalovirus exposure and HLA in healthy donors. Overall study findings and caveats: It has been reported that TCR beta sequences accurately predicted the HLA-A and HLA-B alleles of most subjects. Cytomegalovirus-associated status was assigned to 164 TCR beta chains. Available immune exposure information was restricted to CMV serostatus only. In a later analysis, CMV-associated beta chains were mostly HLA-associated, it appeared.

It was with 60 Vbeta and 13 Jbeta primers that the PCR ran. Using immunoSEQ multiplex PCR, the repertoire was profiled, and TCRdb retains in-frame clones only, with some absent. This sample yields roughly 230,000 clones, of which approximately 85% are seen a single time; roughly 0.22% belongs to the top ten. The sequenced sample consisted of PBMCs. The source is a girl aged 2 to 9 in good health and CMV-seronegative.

As DNA, the CDR3 is TGTGCCAGCAGCCCCGCAGGGGGCACTGAAGCTTTCTTT. Protein sequence: CASSPAGGTEAFF. The chain employs TRBV21-1 and TRBJ1-1; the table's TRBD1 call for D was not verified on the DNA. TRBV21-1 has pseudogene status. This CDR3 has 13 residues.